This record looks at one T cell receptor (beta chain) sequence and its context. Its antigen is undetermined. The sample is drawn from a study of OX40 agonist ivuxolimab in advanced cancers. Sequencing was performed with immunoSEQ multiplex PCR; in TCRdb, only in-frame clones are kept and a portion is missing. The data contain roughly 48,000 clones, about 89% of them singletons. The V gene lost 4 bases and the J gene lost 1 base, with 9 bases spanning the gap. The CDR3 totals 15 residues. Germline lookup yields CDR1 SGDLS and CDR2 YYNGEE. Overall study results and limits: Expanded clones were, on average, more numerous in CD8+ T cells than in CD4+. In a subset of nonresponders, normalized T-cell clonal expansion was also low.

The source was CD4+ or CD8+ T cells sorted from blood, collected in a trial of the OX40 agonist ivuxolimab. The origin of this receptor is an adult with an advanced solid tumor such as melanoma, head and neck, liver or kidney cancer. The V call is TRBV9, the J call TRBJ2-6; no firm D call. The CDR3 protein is CASSSEASGANVLTF. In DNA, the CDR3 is TGTGCCAGCAGCTCGGAAGCGTCTGGGGCCAACGTCCTGACTTTC.